This T cell receptor (beta chain) is from a study of T cell responses to AZD1222 COVID-19 vaccine. As regards this clone: Its antigen is unidentified.

Notes on the study in general: Recipients of two AZD1222 doses showed rising Spike-specific TCR breadth and depth. Repertoire samples came only from after the peak T cell response.

CDR3 size: 15 residues. V was shortened by 0 bases and J by 4 bases, with 12 bases between the two germline ends. Germline V lookup: CDR1 MNHEY, CDR2 SVGAGI. Generated by immunoSEQ multiplex PCR, the TCRdb table keeps only in-frame clones and is missing some. This table holds approximately 100,000 clones, 80% to 90% found once. This chain joins TRBV6-5 and TRBJ1-1; possibly TRBD1 for D (5 bases). Sample: peripheral blood, taken on day 0 of AZD1222 vaccination. This TCR derives from an adult in good health. CDR3 DNA sequence: TGTGCCAGCAGTTACTCAGGCAGAGGGACCACTGAAGCTTTCTTT. Amino acids: CASSYSGRGTTEAFF.